Each of the 3 T cell receptor beta chains below was sequenced from the same sample in a study of blood T cell repertoires in COVID-19. Some clones are missing from TCRdb's copy, which holds only in-frame ones; the method was immunoSEQ multiplex PCR. The data show about 170,000 clones, around 85% seen once. Sequenced: peripheral blood. All receptors derive from a human donor with acute or convalescent COVID-19. The donor label of this sample is uncertain.

The V and J genes are TRBV5-6 and TRBJ2-5; the match to TRBD1 covers 8 bases. Germline V gene lookup returns CDR1 SGHDT and CDR2 YYEEEE. With V trimmed by 0 bases and J by 5 bases, 9 bases remained unmatched. The CDR3 covers 16 residues. The chain's CDR3 is CASSLGGQATGETQYF. The CDR3 DNA is TGTGCCAGCAGCTTGGGGGGACAGGCGACAGGTGAGACCCAGTACTTC.

The table lists this clone with a count of one. The CDR3 DNA is TGTGCCTGGAGTCACAGGGGATTGAACACTGAAGCTTTCTTT. This encodes CAWSHRGLNTEAFF. This chain links TRBV30 with TRBJ1-1, with TRBD1 matching 7 bases. Germline loops: CDR1 GTSNPN, CDR2 SVGIG (reference sequence). V lost 2 bases to trimming and J lost 0 bases; unmatched junction nucleotides: 3. This CDR3 is 14 amino acids long.

The genes are TRBV2 and TRBJ1-5, with 8 bases identical to TRBD1. The ends lost 3 bases at V and 2 bases at J; junction bases unmatched: 6. The CDR3 spans 16 residues. Germline V gene lookup returns CDR1 SNHLY and CDR2 FYNNEI. The CDR3 region has the DNA TGTGCCAGCAGTGATAGGACAGGGTGGGGCAATCAGCCCCAGCATTTT. It yields the protein CASSDRTGWGNQPQHF.